This T cell receptor beta chain was sequenced during a study of control samples from healthy donors and cancer patients (dated by TCRdb to the early 2020s). The CDR3 runs 13 amino acids, cysteine and phenylalanine included. Only the CDR3 DNA is retained, 39 bases long and in frame from the first base. Via the germline V gene (reference sequence), CDR1 is MNHNY and CDR2 SVGAGI. A distance of 11 bases separates the germline ends of V and J, which lose 6 bases and 2 bases respectively. The library was made by the immunoSEQ multiplex PCR assay. TCRdb took this table from immuneACCESS and kept in-frame rearrangements with V and J called. Such tables lack part of the clones; where checked against another copy, unresolved V genes explain under half of the gap, and the rest is unexplained. A total of about 410,000 clones appear in this sample, around nine tenths of them only once. Jointly, the top ten make up 6% to 7% of the sample.

This clone was seen repeatedly, ten times or more. The target of this receptor is not known. Within one base of it there is no much larger clone, and no base qualities were kept. The receptor chain draws on TRBV6-6 and TRBJ2-7; the D gene lacks a confident call. Sequenced input: PBMCs. This receptor was obtained from a man aged 40-49 years with head and neck cancer. DNA sequence: TGTGCCAGCAGAGATAGTAAGACCTACGAGCAGTACTTC. Its translation reads: CASRDSKTYEQYF.